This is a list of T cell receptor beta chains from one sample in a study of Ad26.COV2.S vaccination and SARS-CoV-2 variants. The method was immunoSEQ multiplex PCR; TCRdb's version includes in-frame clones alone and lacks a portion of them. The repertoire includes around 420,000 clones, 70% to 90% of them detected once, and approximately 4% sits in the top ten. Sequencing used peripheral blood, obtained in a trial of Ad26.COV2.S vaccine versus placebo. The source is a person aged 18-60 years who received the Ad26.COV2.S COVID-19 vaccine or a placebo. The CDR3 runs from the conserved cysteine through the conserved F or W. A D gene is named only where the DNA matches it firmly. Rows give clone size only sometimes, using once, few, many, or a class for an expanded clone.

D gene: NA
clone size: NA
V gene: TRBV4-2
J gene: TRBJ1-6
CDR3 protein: CASSHEPNRADSPLHF
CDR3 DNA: TGTGCCAGCAGCCATGAACCCAACAGGGCCGATTCACCCCTCCACTTT

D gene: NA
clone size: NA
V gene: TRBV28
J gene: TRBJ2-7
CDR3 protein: CASQRGAYEQYF
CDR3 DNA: TGTGCCAGCCAGCGTGGGGCCTACGAGCAGTACTTC

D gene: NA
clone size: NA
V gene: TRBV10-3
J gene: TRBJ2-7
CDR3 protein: CAIRGAGDPYEQYF
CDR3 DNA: TGTGCCATCAGGGGGGCCGGGGACCCGTACGAGCAGTACTTC

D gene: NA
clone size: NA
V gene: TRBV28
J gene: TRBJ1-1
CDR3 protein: CASKSEEAFF
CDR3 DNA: TGTGCCAGCAAATCAGAAGAAGCTTTCTTT

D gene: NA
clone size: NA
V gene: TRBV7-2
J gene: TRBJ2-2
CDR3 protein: CASSSPVGGELFF
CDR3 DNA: TGTGCCAGCAGCTCCCCCGTTGGCGGGGAGCTGTTTTTT

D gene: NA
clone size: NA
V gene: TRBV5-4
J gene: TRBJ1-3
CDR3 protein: CASSLAPMRGSGNTIYF
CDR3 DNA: TGTGCCAGCAGCTTGGCTCCCATGAGGGGGTCTGGAAACACCATATATTTT

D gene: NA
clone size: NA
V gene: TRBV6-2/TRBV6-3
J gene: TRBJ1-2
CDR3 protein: CASSSVTDGYTF
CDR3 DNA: TGTGCCAGCAGTTCCGTGACTGATGGCTACACCTTC

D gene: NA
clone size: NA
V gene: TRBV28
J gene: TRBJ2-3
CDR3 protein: CASGTHTQYF
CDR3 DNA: TGTGCCAGCGGGACTCATACGCAGTATTTT

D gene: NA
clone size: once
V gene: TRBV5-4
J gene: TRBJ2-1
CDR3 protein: CASSLDRGAGMNEQFF
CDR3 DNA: TGTGCCAGCAGCTTGGACCGGGGGGCAGGTATGAATGAGCAGTTCTTC

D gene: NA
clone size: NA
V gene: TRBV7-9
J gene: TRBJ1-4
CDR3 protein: CASSETRDGTNEKLFF
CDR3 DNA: TGTGCCAGCAGCGAAACGCGGGACGGAACTAATGAAAAACTGTTTTTT

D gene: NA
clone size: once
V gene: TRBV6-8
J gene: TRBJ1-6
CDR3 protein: CASSTPTRNQEPLHF
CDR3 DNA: TGTGCCAGCAGTACCCCGACGAGGAACCAAGAACCCCTCCACTTT

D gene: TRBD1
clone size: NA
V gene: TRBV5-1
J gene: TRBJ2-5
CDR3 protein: CASSLETGGRETQYF
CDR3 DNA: TGCGCCAGCAGCTTGGAAACAGGGGGTCGGGAGACCCAGTACTTC

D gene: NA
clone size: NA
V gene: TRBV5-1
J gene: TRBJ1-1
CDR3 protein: CASSPGRTNTEAFF
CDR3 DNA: TGCGCCAGCAGCCCGGGACGGACGAACACTGAAGCTTTCTTT

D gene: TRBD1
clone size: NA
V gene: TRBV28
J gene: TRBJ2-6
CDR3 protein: CASSYGTGYSGANVLTF
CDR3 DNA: TGTGCCAGCAGTTACGGGACAGGGTATTCCGGGGCCAACGTCCTGACTTTC

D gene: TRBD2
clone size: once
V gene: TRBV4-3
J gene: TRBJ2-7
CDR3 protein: CASSQVSGGRSYEQYF
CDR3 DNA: TGCGCCAGCAGCCAAGTGAGCGGGGGCCGCTCCTACGAGCAGTACTTC

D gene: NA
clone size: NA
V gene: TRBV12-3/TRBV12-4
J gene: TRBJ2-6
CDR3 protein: CASSSSGANVLTF
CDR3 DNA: TGTGCCAGCAGCTCCTCTGGGGCCAACGTCCTGACTTTC

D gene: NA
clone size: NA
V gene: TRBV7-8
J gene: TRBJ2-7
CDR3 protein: CASSSLSGGDYEQYF
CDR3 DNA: TGTGCCAGCAGCTCCCTTTCAGGGGGGGACTACGAGCAGTACTTC

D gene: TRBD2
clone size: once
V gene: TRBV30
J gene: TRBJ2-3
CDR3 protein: CAWSKGGGTDTQYF
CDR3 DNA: TGTGCCTGGAGTAAGGGCGGGGGAACGGATACGCAGTATTTT